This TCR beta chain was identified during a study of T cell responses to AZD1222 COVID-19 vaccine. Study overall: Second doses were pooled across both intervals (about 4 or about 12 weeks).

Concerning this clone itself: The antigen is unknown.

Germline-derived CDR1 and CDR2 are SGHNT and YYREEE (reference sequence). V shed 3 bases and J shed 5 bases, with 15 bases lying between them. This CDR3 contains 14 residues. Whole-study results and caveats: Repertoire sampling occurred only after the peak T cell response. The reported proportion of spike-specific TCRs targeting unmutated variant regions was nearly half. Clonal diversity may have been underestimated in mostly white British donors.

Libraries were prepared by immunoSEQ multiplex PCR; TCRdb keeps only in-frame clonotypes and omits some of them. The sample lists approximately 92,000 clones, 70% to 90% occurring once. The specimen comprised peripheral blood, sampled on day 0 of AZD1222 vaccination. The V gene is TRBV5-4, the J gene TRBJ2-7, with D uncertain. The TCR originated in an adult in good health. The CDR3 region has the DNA TGTGCCAGCAGCTCGGAGATGTGGGGAAACGAGCAGTACTTC. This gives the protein CASSSEMWGNEQYF.